The 32 T cell receptor beta chains below come from one sample, sequenced in a study of blood T cell repertoires in COVID-19. TCRdb's table, derived via immunoSEQ multiplex PCR, lists solely in-frame clones and lacks some. The top ten clones hold 4% to 5.5% of a sample with about 58,000 clones, around 85% of them seen once. Source material: peripheral blood. These receptors came from a man in his forties with active COVID-19.

The sample holds a few counts of this clone. The genes are TRBV3-1 (or the pseudogene TRBV3-2) and TRBJ2-5; D gene unclear. Germline V lookup: CDR1 LGHDT, CDR2 YNNKEL (reference sequence). Trimming stripped 4 bases from V and 1 base from J, with 4 bases between. The CDR3 covers 12 residues. This CDR3 reads CASSPLQETQYF. The CDR3, as DNA: TGTGCCAGCAGCCCCCTCCAAGAGACCCAGTACTTC.

This CDR3 is CASSFSTSGWSEQFF. CDR3 coding DNA: TGTGCCAGCAGTTTTTCAACTAGCGGGTGGTCTGAGCAGTTCTTC. This rearrangement joins TRBV28 to TRBJ2-1, with 9 bases that match TRBD2. Germline CDR1 and CDR2: MDHEN and SYDVKM. Unmatched junction bases numbered 9, after V lost 3 bases and J lost 9 bases. This CDR3 is built from 15 residues.

As DNA, the CDR3 is TGTGCCAGCAGTCCTCCGGGTTCTCGGGAGACCCAGTACTTC. Translating it yields CASSPPGSRETQYF. The gene calls are TRBV6-5 and TRBJ2-5; D remains ambiguous. The CDR3 runs to 14 residues. Germline V lookup: CDR1 MNHEY, CDR2 SVGAGI. Trimming cost V 5 bases and J 5 bases, with 15 bases left between them.

The gene calls are TRBV28 and TRBJ1-6; 10 bases map to TRBD1. V gave up 6 bases and J gave up 7 bases; unmatched junction bases: 6. Looked up from germline, CDR1 is MDHEN and CDR2 is SYDVKM. The CDR3 contains 15 residues. CDR3 residues: CASRYTGQGNSPLHF. CDR3 nucleotides: TGTGCCAGCAGGTACACGGGACAGGGGAATTCACCCCTCCACTTT.

The chain carries TRBV19 and TRBJ1-1; D is perhaps TRBD1 (6 bases). The length of the CDR3 is 15 residues. V was shortened by 5 bases and J by 5 bases, with 18 bases between the two germline ends. In germline, CDR1 is LNHDA, CDR2 SQIVND (reference sequence). CDR3 nucleotide sequence: TGTGCCAGTAGTCCCCGGCGGGGAGGGGGAACTGAAGCTTTCTTT. Residues: CASSPRRGGGTEAFF.

V is TRBV5-1 and J is TRBJ2-7; D possibly corresponds to TRBD1 (5 bases). The ends were cut back, 10 bases at V and 3 bases at J, with 23 bases in the middle. Germline CDR1 reads SGHRS; CDR2 reads YFSETQ. The CDR3 loop spans 15 amino acids. The CDR3 coding sequence is TGCGCCTCCTCACTAAAGTGGGGCTCAGACTACGAGCAGTACTTC. Amino acid sequence: CASSLKWGSDYEQYF. Based on the CDR3 plus reference TRBV5-1 and TRBJ2-7, the full variable domain is KAGVTQTPRYLIKTRGQQVTLSCSPISGHRSVSWYQQTPGQGLQFLFEYFSETQRNKGNFPGRFSGRQFSNSRSEMNVSTLELGDSALYLCASSLKWGSDYEQYFGPGTRLTVT.

This sequence joins TRBV5-4 and TRBJ1-2, with D unresolved. Germline assignment: CDR1 SGHNT and CDR2 YYREEE (reference sequence). The CDR3 has 12 amino acids. The ends were cut back, 2 bases at V and 4 bases at J, with 6 bases in the middle. CDR3 amino acids: CASSFYGYGYTF. CDR3 DNA: TGTGCCAGCAGCTTCTACGGCTATGGCTACACCTTC. Combining the CDR3 with reference TRBV5-4 and TRBJ1-2 gives the whole variable domain ETGVTQSPTHLIKTRGQQVTLRCSSQSGHNTVSWYQQALGQGPQFIFQYYREEENGRGNFPPRFSGLQFPNYSSELNVNALELDDSALYLCASSFYGYGYTFGSGTRLTVV.

The chain joins TRBV6-1 to TRBJ2-7, with 7 nucleotides matching TRBD1. Germline V gene data show CDR1 as MNHNS and CDR2 as SASEGT. Trimming at V came to 3 bases and at J to 3 bases, leaving 5 bases not matched to a gene. This CDR3 spans 14 amino acids. CDR3 coding DNA: TGTGCCAGCAGTGAGCAGGGGGTCCTCTACGAGCAGTACTTC. Translation: CASSEQGVLYEQYF.

J is TRBJ2-5 and V is TRBV9; 10 bases line up with TRBD2. This CDR3 comprises 16 residues. V lost 4 bases to trimming and J lost 3 bases; unmatched junction nucleotides: 9. The germline CDR1 and CDR2 sequences are SGDLS and YYNGEE. The DNA of the CDR3 is TGTGCCAGCAGCCCCCGGACTAGCGGAATGGAAGAGACCCAGTACTTC. Its protein product is CASSPRTSGMEETQYF.

The CDR3 region has the DNA TGTGCCAGTAGAAGAGGGAGTAACACCGGGGAGCTGTTTTTT. Amino acid sequence: CASRRGSNTGELFF. The chain has TRBV19 and TRBJ2-2, with a weak D call TRBD2 (5 bases). CDR1 LNHDA and CDR2 SQIVND come from the germline V gene (reference sequence). This CDR3 region has 14 residues. Trimming removed 6 bases from V and 2 bases from J, with 10 bases in between.

This rearrangement joins TRBV9 to TRBJ1-2; a possible D gene is TRBD1 (5 bases). V lost 0 bases to trimming and J lost 4 bases, with 16 bases between them. This CDR3 has 16 residues. Germline V CDR1 and CDR2: SGDLS, YYNGEE. The DNA for the CDR3 is TGTGCCAGCAGCGTAGGGGGGGACCTCTCCTCCTATGGCTACACCTTC. Amino acids: CASSVGGDLSSYGYTF.

J is TRBJ1-1 and V is TRBV5-1; D might be TRBD1 (6 bases). CDR1 is SGHRS and CDR2 is YFSETQ in the germline V gene. Between the trimmed V and J ends, which lost 4 bases and 5 bases, there was a span of 18 bases. This CDR3 comprises 15 residues. The CDR3 is CASSRGGGGRTEAFF. The CDR3 DNA is TGCGCCAGCAGCAGGGGAGGGGGTGGTAGGACTGAAGCTTTCTTT.

The chain is built from TRBV27 and TRBJ2-7; 9 bases match TRBD1. CDR1 is MNHEY and CDR2 is SMNVEV in the germline V gene (reference sequence). The CDR3 is 17 amino acids. Trimming removed 6 bases from V and 0 bases from J; junction bases left unmatched: 12. The CDR3 nucleotides are TGTGCCAGCAGACGAACTTTCCGGGACAGGGACTCCTACGAGCAGTACTTC. This encodes CASRRTFRDRDSYEQYF.

The chain joins TRBV6-4 to TRBJ2-3; TRBD2 matches 8 bases. Germline-derived CDR1 and CDR2 are MRHNA and SNTAGT. Trimming cost V 4 bases and J 6 bases; bases outside gene matches: 6. The CDR3 loop spans 14 amino acids. CDR3 in amino acids: CASSGAGATDTQYF. In nucleotides, the CDR3 is TGTGCCAGCAGTGGAGCGGGAGCAACCGATACGCAGTATTTT.

The chain couples TRBV11-3 to TRBJ2-3, with D unclear. V was cut by 2 bases and J by 2 bases, with 8 bases left in between. Germline CDR1 is SGHNT and CDR2 is YENEEA. The CDR3 sequence is 14 residues long. CDR3 DNA sequence: TGTGCCAGCAGCTTAAATCGAGTCACAGATACGCAGTATTTT. Encoded protein: CASSLNRVTDTQYF.

This sequence joins TRBV4-1 and TRBJ2-3, with 8 bases aligning to TRBD2. Germline CDR1 and CDR2: MGHRA and YSYEKL. The CDR3 has 14 residues. Germline trimming cut 5 bases from V and 3 bases from J; bases unmatched to any gene: 4. DNA of the CDR3: TGCGCCAGCAGCACGACTAGCGCAACAGATACGCAGTATTTT. Its protein product is CASSTTSATDTQYF.

The chain joins TRBV9 to TRBJ2-3; unclear D gene. Trimming cost V 0 bases and J 4 bases, with 9 bases left between them. CDR1 SGDLS and CDR2 YYNGEE come from the germline V gene. The CDR3 is 14 residues long. In DNA, the CDR3 is TGTGCCAGCAGCGTAGGCGAGGTCCCAGATACGCAGTATTTT. This encodes CASSVGEVPDTQYF.

The chain joins TRBV27 to TRBJ2-7; 12 positions match TRBD1. The CDR3 spans 14 residues. Germline V gene data show CDR1 as MNHEY and CDR2 as SMNVEV (reference sequence). With 4 bases clipped from V and 4 bases from J, the junction kept 2 bases outside the gene matches. The CDR3 bases are TGTGCCAGCAGTTCGGGACAGGGGGCTTACGAGCAGTACTTC. Protein sequence: CASSSGQGAYEQYF.

V gene TRBV7-3 combines with J gene TRBJ2-2; 8 nucleotides agree with TRBD2. Germline V gives CDR1 SGHTA, CDR2 FQGTGA. The CDR3 totals 16 residues. J gave up 2 bases and V 3 bases, and 5 bases lay outside the gene matches. This CDR3 reads CASSFSGTRNTGELFF. Written as DNA, the CDR3 is TGTGCCAGCAGCTTTTCTGGGACTAGAAACACCGGGGAGCTGTTTTTT.

V and J are TRBV7-2 and TRBJ2-3; D possibly corresponds to TRBD1 (7 bases). This CDR3 region has 15 residues. Germline CDR1 SGHTA, CDR2 FQGNSA. Trimming stripped 0 bases from V and 9 bases from J, with 16 bases between. The CDR3 protein is CASSLAQGGFGTQYF. The CDR3 DNA reads TGTGCCAGCAGCTTAGCGCAGGGGGGTTTCGGCACGCAGTATTTT.

The chain combines TRBV5-1 with TRBJ1-1; TRBD1 aligns across 7 bases. This CDR3 has 14 amino acids. CDR1 SGHRS and CDR2 YFSETQ come from the germline V gene. With V trimmed by 1 base and J by 3 bases, 3 bases remained unmatched. The CDR3 region has the DNA TGCGCCAGCAGCTTGAAGGGGGCGGACACTGAAGCTTTCTTT. Translation: CASSLKGADTEAFF.

The CDR3 sequence: CASTQGDTLEAFF. CDR3 nucleotides: TGTGCCAGCACCCAGGGGGACACCCTTGAAGCTTTCTTT. The chain is built from TRBV3-1 (or the pseudogene TRBV3-2) and TRBJ1-1; 7 positions agree with TRBD1. This CDR3 is built from 13 residues. Germline V gene data show CDR1 as LGHDT and CDR2 as YNNKEL (reference sequence). J lost 7 bases, V lost 7 bases, and 9 bases had no gene match.

The chain combines TRBV19 with TRBJ1-4, with 9 nucleotides matching TRBD1. J lost 7 bases, V lost 4 bases, and 7 bases had no gene match. The CDR3 has 15 residues. CDR1 is LNHDA and CDR2 is SQIVND in the germline V gene (reference sequence). The CDR3 here is CASSTTGTGLEKLFF. The CDR3 nucleotides read TGTGCCAGTAGTACTACCGGGACAGGGCTTGAAAAACTGTTTTTT.

This clone rates as medium-sized. J is TRBJ1-6 and V is TRBV10-3; possible D gene TRBD1, 6 bases. This CDR3 comprises 13 residues. V was pared by 6 bases and J by 6 bases, with 9 bases between. Germline assignment: CDR1 ENHRY and CDR2 SYGVKD. The CDR3 sequence: CAISLDSNSPLHF. The CDR3 nucleotides are TGTGCCATCAGCTTGGACAGTAATTCACCCCTCCACTTT.

The genes are TRBV5-8 and TRBJ2-1; 8 bases align to TRBD1. The germline gives CDR1 SGHTS, CDR2 YDEGEE. This CDR3 comprises 15 residues. Losses at the gene ends were 4 bases for V and 2 bases for J; bases not matched to a gene: 5. The DNA of the CDR3 is TGTGCCAGCAGCCTAGACAGGGGACCCTACAATGAGCAGTTCTTC. Protein product: CASSLDRGPYNEQFF.

This sequence joins TRBV27 and TRBJ1-2; 7 bases are a match to TRBD1. CDR1 and CDR2 (germline): MNHEY, SMNVEV (reference sequence). The V segment lost 2 bases and the J segment 0 bases; nucleotides outside the gene matches: 9. The CDR3 covers 17 residues. The CDR3 protein is CASSLGGGGGANYGYTF. The CDR3 nucleotides read TGTGCCAGCAGTTTAGGAGGGGGCGGAGGAGCTAACTATGGCTACACCTTC.

The V call is TRBV12-5, the J call TRBJ2-1, with a weak D call TRBD1 (6 bases). The length of the CDR3 is 14 residues. The V gene lost 0 bases and the J gene lost 8 bases, with 11 bases spanning the gap. The germline V gene has CDR1 LGHNT and CDR2 FRNRAP. CDR3: CASGLVQGFDEQFF. DNA of the CDR3: TGTGCTAGTGGTTTGGTACAGGGATTCGATGAGCAGTTCTTC.

In its sample, this clone was seen once. J is TRBJ1-5 and V is TRBV28, with unresolved D. Deletions cut 6 bases from V and 7 bases from J, with 7 bases between. The CDR3 spans 11 residues. In germline, CDR1 is MDHEN, CDR2 SYDVKM. DNA for the CDR3: TGTGCCAGCAGGGGAGGACAGCCCCAGCATTTT. Its translation is CASRGGQPQHF.

This clone was counted between two and nine times. V and J are TRBV5-1 and TRBJ2-1; maybe TRBD1 (6 bases). The ends were cut back, 3 bases at V and 8 bases at J, with 12 bases in the middle. This CDR3 is built from 13 residues. The germline gives CDR1 SGHRS, CDR2 YFSETQ. The CDR3 DNA reads TGCGCCAGCAGCTCACAGGGTCGCGATGAGCAGTTCTTC. Translating gives CASSSQGRDEQFF.

This clone was found once. The J gene is TRBJ2-3, the V gene TRBV7-6; 9 positions match TRBD1. J gave up 3 bases and V 4 bases, and 11 bases lay outside the gene matches. CDR3 length equals 17 residues. From germline, CDR1 is SGHVS and CDR2 FNYEAQ. CDR3 sequence reads: CASSSYPGTGWTDTQYF. DNA of the CDR3: TGTGCCAGCAGCTCCTACCCCGGGACAGGGTGGACAGATACGCAGTATTTT. The full variable domain, its missing parts supplied by reference TRBV7-6 and TRBJ2-3, is GAGVSQSPRYKVTKRGQDVALRCDPISGHVSLYWYRQALGQGPEFLTYFNYEAQQDKSGLPNDRFSAERPEGSISTLTIQRTEQRDSAMYRCASSSYPGTGWTDTQYFGPGTRLTVL.

The CDR3 region is CAWSVKGAGTDTQYF. CDR3 in DNA: TGTGCCTGGAGTGTGAAGGGGGCTGGCACAGATACGCAGTATTTT. The V gene is TRBV30, the J gene TRBJ2-3; TRBD1 matches 7 bases. The CDR3 consists of 15 residues. Germline values: CDR1 GTSNPN, CDR2 SVGIG (reference sequence). The ends lost 0 bases at V and 1 base at J; junction bases unmatched: 4.

This chain joins TRBV29-1 and TRBJ1-5; D not certain. The V gene's germline CDR1 is SQVTM and CDR2 ANQGSEA. Trimming pared 5 bases from V and 0 bases from J, leaving 11 bases between. The CDR3 runs to 14 residues. CDR3 sequence reads: CSVQAGSSNQPQHF. CDR3 coding DNA: TGCAGCGTTCAAGCTGGCAGTAGCAATCAGCCCCAGCATTTT.